The next 15 T cell receptor beta chains were all read from a single sample in a study of blood T cell repertoires in COVID-19 (dated by TCRdb to 2020 to 2021). The method was the immunoSEQ multiplex PCR assay. This is the immuneACCESS table as TCRdb keeps it, with only in-frame sequences that have V and J called. A part of the clones is gone; compared with another copy, unresolved V genes explain less than half, and the rest is unexplained. The sample table records about 210,000 clones; over 75% of these occur just once. Approximately 8.7% of the sample belongs to the ten largest clones. Sequencing was done on a sample of PBMCs or T cells enriched from blood (not recorded which). The receptors originated from a man aged 35 to 55 who had recovered from COVID-19.

This clone was observed a few times. Its ends do not fully match the called genes, so a read error is possible. This chain connects TRBV11-3 to TRBJ1-4; D gene uncertain. This CDR3 spans 13 amino acids. Germline CDR1 SGHNT, CDR2 YENEEA. CDR3 in DNA: TGTGCCAGCAGCTTTTATAGGTTTGGGATAGCGGCTTTT. Its translation is CASSFYRFGIAAF.

This clone was observed many times. The chain recombines TRBV12-3 or TRBV12-4 with TRBJ2-7, with unresolved D. The CDR3 has 13 amino acids. The V end lost 7 bases, the J end lost 7 bases, and 17 bases lay between the germline ends. CDR3 bases: TGTGCCAGCACCCCCTCACTCTACGGGGAGCAGTACTTC. It translates to CASTPSLYGEQYF.

The genes are TRBV2 and TRBJ2-6; possible D gene TRBD1, 5 bases. Trimming cost V 6 bases and J 2 bases, with 11 bases left between them. CDR3 size: 15 residues. Germline V lookup: CDR1 SNHLY, CDR2 FYNNEI. In DNA form, the CDR3 reads TGTGCCAGCAGGACGCAGGGTGCTGGGGCCAACGTCCTGACTTTC. This gives the protein CASRTQGAGANVLTF.

This clone was seen just once. The chain couples TRBV3-1 (or the pseudogene TRBV3-2) to TRBJ1-5; D is uncertain. Trimming stripped 5 bases from V and 10 bases from J, with 18 bases between. The CDR3 contains 14 residues. The germline V gene encodes CDR1 LGHDT and CDR2 YNNKEL (reference sequence). The CDR3 sequence is CASSVRVSEGPQHF. The CDR3 DNA is TGTGCCAGCAGCGTCCGGGTTTCAGAGGGTCCCCAGCATTTT.

This chain links TRBV11-3 with TRBJ2-7; D uncertain. From germline, CDR1 is SGHNT and CDR2 YENEEA. The V end was cut by 1 base, the J end by 0 bases, with 7 bases between. The CDR3 loop spans 14 amino acids. The CDR3 reads CASSLAGSSYEQYF. In DNA, the CDR3 is TGTGCCAGCAGCTTAGCAGGCAGCTCCTACGAGCAGTACTTC.

In its sample, this clone was seen a few times. The CDR3 DNA reads TGTGCCAGCAGCGTAGACGAGGGGGCCGGGGAAAAACTGTTTTTT. Its translation is CASSVDEGAGEKLFF. The V gene is TRBV9, the J gene TRBJ1-4, with TRBD1 matching over 7 bases. The CDR3 has 15 residues. V was pared by 0 bases and J by 8 bases, with 7 bases of the junction left unmatched. CDR1 is SGDLS and CDR2 is YYNGEE in the germline V gene.

The chain links TRBV30 to TRBJ1-1; D remains unclear. Per the germline V gene, CDR1 is GTSNPN and CDR2 is SVGIG (reference sequence). CDR3 length: 14 residues. V was shortened by 3 bases and J by 0 bases, with 11 bases between the two germline ends. The CDR3 DNA reads as TGTGCCTGGAGCCAGACAAGCATGAACACTGAAGCTTTCTTT. This codes for CAWSQTSMNTEAFF. Combining the CDR3 with reference TRBV30 and TRBJ1-1 gives the whole variable domain SQTIHQWPATLVQPVGSPLSLECTVEGTSNPNLYWYRQAAGRGLQLLFYSVGIGQISSEVPQNLSASRPQDRQFILSSKKLLLSDSGFYLCAWSQTSMNTEAFFGQGTRLTVV.

This chain connects TRBV7-3 to TRBJ2-2, with 14 bases fitting TRBD2. V trimming: 4 bases; J trimming: 9 bases; junction bases outside the gene matches: 13. The CDR3 contains 18 residues. Germline lookup yields CDR1 SGHTA and CDR2 FQGTGA. The CDR3 here is CASSSGTSGGRGTRELFF. Here the CDR3 DNA reads TGTGCCAGCAGCTCGGGGACTAGCGGGGGCAGGGGGACACGGGAGCTGTTTTTT.

The chain carries TRBV5-1 and TRBJ2-2; D might be TRBD1 (5 bases). Trimming left V 5 bases short and J 2 bases short, with 10 bases between. Germline lookup yields CDR1 SGHRS and CDR2 YFSETQ. The CDR3 totals 14 residues. CDR3 sequence: CASRGDHNTGELFF. CDR3 nucleotides: TGCGCCAGCAGAGGGGATCACAACACCGGGGAGCTGTTTTTT. The full variable domain, completed using reference TRBV5-1 and TRBJ2-2, is KAGVTQTPRYLIKTRGQQVTLSCSPISGHRSVSWYQQTPGQGLQFLFEYFSETQRNKGNFPGRFSGRQFSNSRSEMNVSTLELGDSALYLCASRGDHNTGELFFGEGSRLTVL.

The rearrangement joins TRBV5-4 to TRBJ1-6, with 9 bases that match TRBD1. V lost 4 bases, J lost 8 bases, and 4 bases stayed unmatched. Germline V CDR1 and CDR2: SGHNT, YYREEE (reference sequence). The CDR3 extends over 14 amino acids. The CDR3 nucleotides read TGTGCCAGCAGCCGCGACAGGGGGGATTCACCCCTCCACTTT. The encoded protein is CASSRDRGDSPLHF.

V and J are TRBV19 and TRBJ2-3, with 12 bases lining up with TRBD2. J was trimmed by 6 bases and V by 3 bases; bases with no gene match: 4. Germline lookup yields CDR1 LNHDA and CDR2 SQIVND (reference sequence). The CDR3 has 15 amino acids. The CDR3 region is CASSMTSGSMDTQYF. In DNA, the CDR3 is TGTGCCAGTAGTATGACTAGCGGGAGCATGGATACGCAGTATTTT.

This rearrangement joins TRBV2 to TRBJ2-2, with 9 nucleotides matching TRBD1. Germline CDR1 is SNHLY and CDR2 is FYNNEI. The CDR3 spans 15 residues. The trim removed 10 bases at V and 7 bases at J, leaving 13 bases unmatched. CDR3 in amino acids: CATRGQGGFVGELFF. In nucleotides, the CDR3 is TGTGCCACCAGGGGACAGGGAGGCTTTGTCGGGGAGCTGTTTTTT.

The sample holds one count of this clone. The rearrangement uses TRBV7-6 and TRBJ1-1, with a tentative D call TRBD1 (6 bases). The CDR3 is 15 residues long. Germline V gene lookup returns CDR1 SGHVS and CDR2 FNYEAQ. With 1 base removed from V and 4 bases from J, the gap between germline ends came to 13 bases. DNA of the CDR3: TGTGCCAGCAGCTTAGATCCAGGGGTGGGCACTGAAGCTTTCTTT. It encodes CASSLDPGVGTEAFF.

This chain links TRBV3-1 (or the pseudogene TRBV3-2) with TRBJ2-5; D perhaps matches TRBD2 (6 bases). The CDR3 spans 16 residues. V lost 4 bases and J 6 bases, leaving 21 bases between the germline ends. Germline CDR1 is LGHDT and CDR2 is YNNKEL (reference sequence). The CDR3 spells CASSRMTSGTQKTQYF. In DNA, the CDR3 is TGTGCCAGCAGCCGAATGACCTCCGGGACTCAAAAGACCCAGTACTTC.

V is TRBV7-9 and J is TRBJ2-1; 10 bases map to TRBD2. Trimming at V came to 4 bases and at J to 12 bases, leaving 21 bases not matched to a gene. This CDR3 has 18 amino acids. Germline CDR1 reads SEHNR; CDR2 reads FQNEAQ (reference sequence). The CDR3 loop reads CASSYSSSAERGGGGQFF. The CDR3 DNA is TGTGCCAGCAGCTACTCCTCTTCCGCGGAGCGGGGGGGCGGTGGGCAGTTCTTC.